This T cell receptor beta chain was observed in a study of blood T cell repertoires in COVID-19. Across the study: Samples representing acute and convalescent COVID-19 were sourced from the United States, Italy and Spain. T cells, B-cell-depleted T cells, or PBMCs provided the cDNA or gDNA that served as material.

As originally analysed: Amplified reference gene primers provided the basis for estimating nucleated cell counts. The data were produced by immunoSEQ multiplex PCR, yet TCRdb's version contains in-frame clones alone and is incomplete. V, J and clone size are taken as reported in that table, and D and trimming were inferred from the DNA itself. The table has tens of thousands of clones, around 86% seen once. While infection was still active, Seattle patients were enrolled and then followed longitudinally. The J segment lost 3 bases and the V segment lost 3 bases, leaving 11 bases of the junction unmatched. Germline CDR1 is LNHDA and CDR2 is SQIVND (reference sequence). This CDR3 has 18 amino acids.

The sequenced sample consisted of peripheral blood. The source of this sequence is a man aged 55 to 70 with COVID-19, enrolled during active disease. The chain joins TRBV19 to TRBJ1-5; the match to TRBD1 covers 10 bases. The CDR3 protein is CASSIPYMDRGDNQPQHF. The CDR3 DNA follows: TGTGCCAGTAGTATCCCTTATATGGACAGGGGGGACAATCAGCCCCAGCATTTT.